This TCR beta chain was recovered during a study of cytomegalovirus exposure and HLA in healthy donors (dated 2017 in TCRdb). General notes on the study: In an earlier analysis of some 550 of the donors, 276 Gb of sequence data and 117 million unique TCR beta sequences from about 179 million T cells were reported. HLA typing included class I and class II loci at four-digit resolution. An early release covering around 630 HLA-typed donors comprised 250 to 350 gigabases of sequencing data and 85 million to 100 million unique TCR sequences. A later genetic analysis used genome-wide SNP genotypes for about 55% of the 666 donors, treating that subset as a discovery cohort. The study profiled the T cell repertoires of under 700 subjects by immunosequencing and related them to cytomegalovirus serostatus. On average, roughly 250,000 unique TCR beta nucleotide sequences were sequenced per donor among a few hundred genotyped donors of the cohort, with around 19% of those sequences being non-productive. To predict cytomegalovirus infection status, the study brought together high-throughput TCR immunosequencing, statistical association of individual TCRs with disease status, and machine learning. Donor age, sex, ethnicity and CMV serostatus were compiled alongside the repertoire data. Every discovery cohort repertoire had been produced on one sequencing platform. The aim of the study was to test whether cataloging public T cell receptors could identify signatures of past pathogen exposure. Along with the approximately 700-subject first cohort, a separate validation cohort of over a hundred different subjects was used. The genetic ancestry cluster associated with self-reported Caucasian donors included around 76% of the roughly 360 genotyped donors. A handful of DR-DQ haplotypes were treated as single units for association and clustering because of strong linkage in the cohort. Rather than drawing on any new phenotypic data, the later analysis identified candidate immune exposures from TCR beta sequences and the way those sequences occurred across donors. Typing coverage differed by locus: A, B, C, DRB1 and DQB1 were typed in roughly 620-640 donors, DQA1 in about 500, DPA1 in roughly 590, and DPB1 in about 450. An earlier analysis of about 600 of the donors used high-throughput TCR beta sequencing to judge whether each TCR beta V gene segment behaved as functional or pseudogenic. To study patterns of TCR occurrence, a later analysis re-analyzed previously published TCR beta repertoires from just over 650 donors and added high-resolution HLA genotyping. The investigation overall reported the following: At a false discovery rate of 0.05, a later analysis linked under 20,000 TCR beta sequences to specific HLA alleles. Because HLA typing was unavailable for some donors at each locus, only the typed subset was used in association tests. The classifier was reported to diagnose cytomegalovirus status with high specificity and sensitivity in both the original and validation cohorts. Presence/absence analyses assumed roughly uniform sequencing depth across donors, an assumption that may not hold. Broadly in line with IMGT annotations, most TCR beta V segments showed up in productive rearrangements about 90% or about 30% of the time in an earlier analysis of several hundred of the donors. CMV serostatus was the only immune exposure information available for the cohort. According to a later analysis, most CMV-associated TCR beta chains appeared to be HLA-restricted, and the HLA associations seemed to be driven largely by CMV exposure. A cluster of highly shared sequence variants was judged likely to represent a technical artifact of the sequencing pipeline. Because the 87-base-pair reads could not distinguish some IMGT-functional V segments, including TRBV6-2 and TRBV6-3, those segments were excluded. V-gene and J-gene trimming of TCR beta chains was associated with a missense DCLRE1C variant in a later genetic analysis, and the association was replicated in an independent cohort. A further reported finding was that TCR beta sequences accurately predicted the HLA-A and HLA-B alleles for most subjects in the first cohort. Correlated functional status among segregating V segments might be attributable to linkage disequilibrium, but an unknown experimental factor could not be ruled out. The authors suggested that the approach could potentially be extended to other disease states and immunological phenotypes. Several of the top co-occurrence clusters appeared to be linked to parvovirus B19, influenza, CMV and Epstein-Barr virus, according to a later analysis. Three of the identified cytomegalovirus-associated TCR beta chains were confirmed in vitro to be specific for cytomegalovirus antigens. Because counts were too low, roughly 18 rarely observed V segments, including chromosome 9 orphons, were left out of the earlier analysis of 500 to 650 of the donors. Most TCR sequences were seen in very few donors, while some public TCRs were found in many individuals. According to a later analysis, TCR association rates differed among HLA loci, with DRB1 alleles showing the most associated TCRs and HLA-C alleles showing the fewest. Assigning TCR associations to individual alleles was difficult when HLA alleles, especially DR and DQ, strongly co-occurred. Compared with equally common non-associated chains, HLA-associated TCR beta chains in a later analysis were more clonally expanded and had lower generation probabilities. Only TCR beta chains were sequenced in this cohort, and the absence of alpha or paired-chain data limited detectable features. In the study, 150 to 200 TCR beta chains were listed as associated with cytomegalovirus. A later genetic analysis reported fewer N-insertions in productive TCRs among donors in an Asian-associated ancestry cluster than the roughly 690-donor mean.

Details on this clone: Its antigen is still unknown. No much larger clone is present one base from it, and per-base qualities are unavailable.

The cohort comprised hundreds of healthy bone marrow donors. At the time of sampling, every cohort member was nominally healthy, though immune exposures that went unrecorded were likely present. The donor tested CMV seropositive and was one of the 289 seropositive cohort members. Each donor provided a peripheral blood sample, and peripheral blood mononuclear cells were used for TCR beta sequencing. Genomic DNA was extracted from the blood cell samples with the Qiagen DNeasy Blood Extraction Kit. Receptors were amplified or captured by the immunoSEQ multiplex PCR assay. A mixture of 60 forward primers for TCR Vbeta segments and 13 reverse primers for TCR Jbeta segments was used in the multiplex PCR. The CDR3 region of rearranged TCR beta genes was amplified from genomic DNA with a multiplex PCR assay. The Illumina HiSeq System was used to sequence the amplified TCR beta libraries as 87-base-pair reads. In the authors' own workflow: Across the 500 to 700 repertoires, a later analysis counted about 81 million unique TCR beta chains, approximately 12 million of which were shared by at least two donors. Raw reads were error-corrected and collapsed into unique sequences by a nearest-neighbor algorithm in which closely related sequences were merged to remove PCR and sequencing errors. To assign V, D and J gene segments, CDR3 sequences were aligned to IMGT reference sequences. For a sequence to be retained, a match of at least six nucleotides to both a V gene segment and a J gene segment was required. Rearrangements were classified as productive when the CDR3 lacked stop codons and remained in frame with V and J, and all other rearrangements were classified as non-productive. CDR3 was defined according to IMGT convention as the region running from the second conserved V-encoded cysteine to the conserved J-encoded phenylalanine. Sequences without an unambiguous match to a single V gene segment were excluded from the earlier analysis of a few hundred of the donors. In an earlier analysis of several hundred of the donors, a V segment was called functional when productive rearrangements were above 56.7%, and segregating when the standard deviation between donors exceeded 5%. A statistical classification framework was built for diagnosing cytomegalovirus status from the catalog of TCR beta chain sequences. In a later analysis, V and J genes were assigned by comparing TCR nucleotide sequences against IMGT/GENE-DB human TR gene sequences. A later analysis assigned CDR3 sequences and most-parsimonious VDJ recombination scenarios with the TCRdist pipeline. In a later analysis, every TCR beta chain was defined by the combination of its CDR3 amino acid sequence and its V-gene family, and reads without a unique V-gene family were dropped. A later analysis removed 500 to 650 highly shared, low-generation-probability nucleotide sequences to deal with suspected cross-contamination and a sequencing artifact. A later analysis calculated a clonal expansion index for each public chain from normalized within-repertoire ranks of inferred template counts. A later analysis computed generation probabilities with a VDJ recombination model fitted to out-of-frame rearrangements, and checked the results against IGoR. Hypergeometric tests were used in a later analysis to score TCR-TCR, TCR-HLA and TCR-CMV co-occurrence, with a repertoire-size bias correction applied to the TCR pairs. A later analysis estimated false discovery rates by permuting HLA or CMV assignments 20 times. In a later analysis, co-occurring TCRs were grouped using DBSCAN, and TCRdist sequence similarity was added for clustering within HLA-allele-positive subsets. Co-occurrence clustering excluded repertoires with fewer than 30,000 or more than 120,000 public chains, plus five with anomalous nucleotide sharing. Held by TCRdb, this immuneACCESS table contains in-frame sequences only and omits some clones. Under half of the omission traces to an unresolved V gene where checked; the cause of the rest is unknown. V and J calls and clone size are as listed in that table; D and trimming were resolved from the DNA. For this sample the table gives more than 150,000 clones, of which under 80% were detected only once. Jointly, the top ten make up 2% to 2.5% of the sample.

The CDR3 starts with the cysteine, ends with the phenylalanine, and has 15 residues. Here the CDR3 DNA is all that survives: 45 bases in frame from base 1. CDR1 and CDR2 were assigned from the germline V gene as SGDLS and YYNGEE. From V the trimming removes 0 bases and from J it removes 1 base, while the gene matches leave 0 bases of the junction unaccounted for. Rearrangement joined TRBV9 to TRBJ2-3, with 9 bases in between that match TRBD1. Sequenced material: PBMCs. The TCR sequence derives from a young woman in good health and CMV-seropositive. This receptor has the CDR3 CASSVGTGGTDTQYF. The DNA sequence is TGTGCCAGCAGCGTAGGGACAGGGGGCACAGATACGCAGTATTTT.